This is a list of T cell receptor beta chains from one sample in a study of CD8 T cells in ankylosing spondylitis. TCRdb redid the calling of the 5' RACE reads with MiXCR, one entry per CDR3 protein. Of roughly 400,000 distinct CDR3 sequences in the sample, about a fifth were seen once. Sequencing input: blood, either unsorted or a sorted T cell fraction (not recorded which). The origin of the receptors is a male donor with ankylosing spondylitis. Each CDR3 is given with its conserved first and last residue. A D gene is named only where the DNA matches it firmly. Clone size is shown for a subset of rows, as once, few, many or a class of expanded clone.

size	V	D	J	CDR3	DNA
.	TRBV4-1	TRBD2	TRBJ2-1	CASNPLGKREGFGNEQFF	TGCGCCAGCAACCCCCTGGGGAAGCGGGAGGGCTTTGGGAATGAGCAGTTCTTC
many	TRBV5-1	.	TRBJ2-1	CASSQSGSSYNEQFF	TGCGCCAGCAGCCAGTCAGGGAGCTCCTACAATGAGCAGTTCTTC
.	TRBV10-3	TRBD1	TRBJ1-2	CATKIGTGRRGYGYTF	TGTGCCACCAAAATAGGCACTGGGCGCAGGGGGTATGGCTACACCTTC
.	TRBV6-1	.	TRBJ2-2	CATRTVIATGELFF	TGTGCCACCCGGACGGTTATAGCCACCGGGGAGCTGTTTTTT
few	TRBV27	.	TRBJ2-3	CASSPYLGGMEDTQYF	TGTGCCAGCAGTCCGTACTTAGGCGGGATGGAGGATACGCAGTATTTT
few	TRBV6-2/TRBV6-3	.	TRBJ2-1	CASSQADWRHVGNEQFF	TGTGCCAGCAGTCAGGCGGACTGGCGTCATGTCGGAAATGAGCAGTTCTTC
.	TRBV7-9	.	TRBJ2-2	CASSSRDRGTGELFF	TGTGCCAGCAGCAGCCGGGACCGGGGGACCGGGGAGCTGTTTTTT
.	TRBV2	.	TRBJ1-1	CASSGAERMNTEAFF	TGTGCCAGCAGTGGGGCAGAAAGGATGAACACTGAAGCTTTCTTT
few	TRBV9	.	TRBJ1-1	CASSVQPGGNTEAFF	TGTGCCAGCAGCGTCCAACCCGGGGGGAACACTGAAGCTTTCTTT
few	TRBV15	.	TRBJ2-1	CATSRVGEQFF	TGTGCCACCAGCAGAGTGGGTGAGCAGTTCTTC
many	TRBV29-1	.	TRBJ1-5	CSAQGGNQPQHF	TGCAGCGCCCAGGGAGGGAACCAGCCCCAGCATTTT
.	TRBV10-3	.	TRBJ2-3	CAIMDSSSTDTQYF	TGTGCCATCATGGACTCGTCTAGCACAGATACGCAGTATTTT
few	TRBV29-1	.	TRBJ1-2	CSVVRHENYGYTF	TGCAGCGTTGTCAGGCATGAGAACTATGGCTACACCTTC
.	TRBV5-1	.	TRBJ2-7	CASSLQHTSSYEQYF	TGCGCCAGCAGCTTGCAACATACGAGCTCCTACGAGCAGTACTTC
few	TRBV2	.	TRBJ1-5	CASSFSQDSNQPQHF	TGTGCCAGCAGTTTCTCTCAGGATAGCAATCAGCCCCAGCATTTT
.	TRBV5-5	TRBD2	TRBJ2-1	CASSLLGLAGDGFF	TGTGCCAGCAGCTTGTTGGGACTAGCGGGAGATGGGTTCTTC
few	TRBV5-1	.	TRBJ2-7	CASSRGTTVVSYEQYF	TGCGCCAGCAGCAGGGGGACCACCGTTGTTTCCTACGAGCAGTACTTC
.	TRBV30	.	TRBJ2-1	CAWSLAAYNEQFF	TGTGCCTGGAGTCTGGCAGCCTACAATGAGCAGTTCTTC
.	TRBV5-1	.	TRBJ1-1	CASSLEPQGAGAEAFF	TGCGCCAGCAGCTTGGAGCCCCAGGGAGCTGGCGCTGAAGCTTTCTTT
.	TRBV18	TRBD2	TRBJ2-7	CASSPVAGGPLEQYF	TGTGCCAGCTCACCTGTAGCGGGAGGGCCCCTCGAGCAGTACTTC
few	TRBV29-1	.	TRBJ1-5	CSVEGRRRQPQHF	TGCAGCGTTGAAGGGCGGAGGCGGCAGCCCCAGCATTTT
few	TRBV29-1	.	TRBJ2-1	CSVEDQGLPYNEQFF	TGCAGCGTTGAAGATCAGGGGCTACCCTACAATGAGCAGTTCTTC
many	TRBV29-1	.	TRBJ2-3	CSVDGLATDTQYF	TGCAGCGTTGATGGCCTAGCAACAGATACGCAGTATTTT
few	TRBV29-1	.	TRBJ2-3	CSVELGNTQYF	TGCAGCGTTGAATTGGGCAATACGCAGTATTTT
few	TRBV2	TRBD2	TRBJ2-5	CASSPGTSGRGETQYF	TGTGCCAGCAGTCCCGGGACTAGCGGGAGAGGGGAGACCCAGTACTTC
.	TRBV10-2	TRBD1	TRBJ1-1	CASIRGQRGDEAFF	TGCGCCAGCATTAGGGGACAGCGGGGGGATGAAGCTTTCTTT
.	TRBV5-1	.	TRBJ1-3	CASSGAGTNFGNTIYF	TGCGCCAGCAGCGGGGCCGGGACAAATTTTGGAAACACCATATATTTT
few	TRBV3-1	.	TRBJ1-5	CASSNANQPQHF	TGTGCCAGCAGCAACGCAAATCAGCCCCAGCATTTT
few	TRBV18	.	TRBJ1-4	CASSPGTSNEKLFF	TGTGCCAGCTCACCAGGAACAAGTAATGAAAAACTGTTTTTT
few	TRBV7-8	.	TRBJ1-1	CASSSQGRRGTEAFF	TGTGCCAGCAGCTCACAGGGTCGCCGCGGCACTGAAGCTTTCTTT
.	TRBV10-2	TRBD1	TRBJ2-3	CASGRQGSSTDTQYF	TGCGCCAGCGGCCGACAGGGGAGTAGCACAGATACGCAGTATTTT
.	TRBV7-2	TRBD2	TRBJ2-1	CASSAGTSRNNEQFF	TGTGCCAGCAGCGCCGGGACTAGCCGGAACAATGAGCAGTTCTTC
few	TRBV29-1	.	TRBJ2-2	CSVEMSSGELFF	TGCAGCGTTGAGATGAGCTCCGGGGAGCTGTTTTTT